The clone carrying this T cell receptor (beta chain) was picked up many times. There are 13 residues in the CDR3. Per germline, CDR1 SQVTM and CDR2 ANQGSEA. V was clipped by 5 bases and J by 2 bases; unmatched bases: 5. Primers used in a second PCR of roughly 6 to 11 cycles were a sample-barcoded 5' primer and a J-beta primer mix. Each CDR3 protein is one row after TCRdb ran MiXCR on the 5' RACE reads. The sample carries 900,000 to 950,000 distinct CDR3 sequences, about 28% recorded once. This entry is derived from a study of blood T cells in healthy people across ages. The same specimen was also included in a second study, on T cells of mothers and their children. That study reports: For unrelated pairs as for related ones, thymic selection shapes TCR recombination output similarly.

The chain combines TRBV29-1 with TRBJ2-7; TRBD1 matches 8 bases. Sequencing input: blood. This receptor was taken from a woman between 35 and 50 years old in good health. The CDR3 here is CSVTRQGTYEQYF. CDR3 in DNA: TGCAGCGTTACTCGACAGGGGACCTACGAGCAGTACTTC.